Below are 26 T cell receptor beta chains sequenced from a single sample in a study of cytomegalovirus exposure and HLA in healthy donors (TCRdb year 2017). Library preparation was by the immunoSEQ multiplex PCR assay. The source is immuneACCESS, and TCRdb retained only in-frame sequences with V and J called. Part of the clones is not carried over; for the studies checked, unresolved V genes explain less than half of this, and the remainder is unexplained. This sample gives around 66,000 clones in total; 95% to 98% of them show up just once. The ten largest clonotypes hold around 1.5% of the sample. Material: PBMCs. The source of these receptors is a woman aged 18-29 years in good health and CMV-seropositive.

The chain recombines TRBV4-1 with TRBJ2-1; D is uncertain. Trimming shortened V by 1 base and J by 6 bases, and 4 bases separated the two germline ends. Germline V gene sequence: CDR1 MGHRA, CDR2 YSYEKL. The CDR3 has 12 residues. For the CDR3, the DNA is TGCGCCAGCAGCCAAGGTATCAATGAGCAGTTCTTC. Translated: CASSQGINEQFF.

This chain links TRBV9 with TRBJ1-5, with TRBD1 matching 8 bases. Germline lookup yields CDR1 SGDLS and CDR2 YYNGEE. V gave up 3 bases and J gave up 5 bases; unmatched junction bases: 4. There are 14 residues in the CDR3. This chain's CDR3 is CASSGQGAYQPQHF. The CDR3 DNA reads as TGTGCCAGCAGCGGCCAGGGGGCCTATCAGCCCCAGCATTTT.

The V gene is TRBV29-1, the J gene TRBJ1-1; the D is unclear. The germline gives CDR1 SQVTM, CDR2 ANQGSEA. V lost 4 bases and J lost 0, with 12 bases in between. The CDR3 consists of 14 residues. For the CDR3, the DNA is TGCAGCGTTGTGTTGAGGGAAATGAACACTGAAGCTTTCTTT. Its translation is CSVVLREMNTEAFF.

The gene calls are TRBV19 and TRBJ1-5, with TRBD1 matching over 7 bases. J gave up 3 bases and V 5 bases, and 7 bases lay outside the gene matches. CDR1 LNHDA and CDR2 SQIVND come from the germline V gene (reference sequence). The CDR3 spans 15 residues. The CDR3 nucleotides are TGTGCCAGTAGTTTGACAGGGAGGAACAATCAGCCCCAGCATTTT. Its protein is CASSLTGRNNQPQHF.

The chain combines TRBV7-9 with TRBJ1-1; 8 bases match TRBD1. V shed 4 bases, J shed 0 bases, and the junction held 4 bases outside the gene matches. Looked up from germline, CDR1 is SEHNR and CDR2 is FQNEAQ (reference sequence). This CDR3 comprises 15 residues. The CDR3 bases are TGTGCCAGCAGCTACTGGACAGGGATGAACACTGAAGCTTTCTTT. This translates into CASSYWTGMNTEAFF.

The DNA for the CDR3 is TGCGCCAGCAGCCAAGAAGCGGGGGCGAACTATGGCTACACCTTC. Translation: CASSQEAGANYGYTF. The gene calls are TRBV4-1 and TRBJ1-2; D is perhaps TRBD1 (6 bases). V was cut by 0 bases and J by 2 bases, with 10 bases left in between. CDR1 and CDR2 from the germline V gene are MGHRA and YSYEKL. The CDR3 is 15 residues long.

The DNA of the CDR3 is TGTGCCTGGAGAAAGCGGAATGAGCAGTTCTTC. This translates into CAWRKRNEQFF. The V call is TRBV30, the J call TRBJ2-1, with D possibly matching TRBD2 (5 bases). The germline CDR1 and CDR2 sequences are GTSNPN and SVGIG (reference sequence). The CDR3 length is 11 residues. Between the trimmed V and J ends, which lost 3 bases and 7 bases, there was a span of 7 bases.

CDR3 region: CASSETTGNKYNEQFF. In DNA, the CDR3 is TGTGCCAGCAGTGAAACGACTGGAAACAAATACAATGAGCAGTTCTTC. This chain joins TRBV2 and TRBJ2-1; D not resolved. V dropped 2 bases and J dropped 4 bases, with 15 bases sitting between them. CDR3 length: 16 amino acids. CDR1 SNHLY and CDR2 FYNNEI come from the germline V gene.

The chain uses TRBV30 and TRBJ2-5; 9 bases agree with TRBD2. The assigned J gene may be wrong: the sequence end matches TRBJ2-7 better. CDR1 and CDR2 from the germline V gene are GTSNPN and SVGIG (reference sequence). CDR3 length: 15 residues. The CDR3 is CAWSVQLAGLREQYF. CDR3 bases: TGTGCCTGGAGTGTACAACTAGCGGGTCTACGCGAGCAGTACTTC.

V and J are TRBV19 and TRBJ2-2; 7 bases agree with TRBD1. CDR3 length: 11 amino acids. Germline trimming cut 10 bases from V and 4 bases from J; bases unmatched to any gene: 0. In germline, CDR1 is LNHDA, CDR2 SQIVND (reference sequence). The CDR3 nucleotides are TGTGCCACAGGGGGCACCGGGGAGCTGTTTTTT. Protein: CATGGTGELFF.

The J gene is TRBJ2-1, the V gene TRBV7-9; 8 positions match TRBD2. CDR3 length equals 19 residues. With V trimmed by 3 bases and J by 4 bases, 17 bases remained unmatched. CDR1 is SEHNR, CDR2 FQNEAQ, per germline (reference sequence). The CDR3: CASSFPRPGRLAGYNEQFF. The CDR3 nucleotides read TGTGCCAGCAGCTTCCCTAGGCCGGGTCGGCTAGCGGGTTACAATGAGCAGTTCTTC.

The chain recombines TRBV5-1 with TRBJ2-7; 11 bases fit TRBD2. Germline V CDR1 and CDR2: SGHRS, YFSETQ. Trimming removed 0 bases from V and 5 bases from J; junction bases left unmatched: 10. The CDR3 is made up of 17 amino acids. The chain's CDR3 is CASSLVGTSGTLHEQYF. CDR3 DNA sequence: TGCGCCAGCAGCTTGGTGGGGACTAGCGGTACGCTCCACGAGCAGTACTTC.

The chain has TRBV6-5 and TRBJ2-3; weak D call: TRBD2 (6 bases). Germline V lookup: CDR1 MNHEY, CDR2 SVGAGI. The CDR3 extends over 13 amino acids. Trimming took off 6 bases at V and 6 bases at J, with 13 bases between the two ends. CDR3 sequence reads: CASRTEGEDTQYF. CDR3 DNA: TGTGCCAGCAGGACGGAGGGCGAGGATACGCAGTATTTT.

The gene calls are TRBV14 and TRBJ2-1; 14 positions match TRBD2. The CDR3 is made up of 18 amino acids. Trimming took 6 bases from V and 0 from J; bases not matched to a gene: 7. The germline gives CDR1 SGHDN, CDR2 FVKESK. For the CDR3, the DNA is TGTGCCAGCAGTAGACGCGGGACTAGCGGGAGCTCCTACAATGAGCAGTTCTTC. Protein sequence: CASSRRGTSGSSYNEQFF.

This chain joins TRBV9 and TRBJ2-3; 9 positions match TRBD1. The length of the CDR3 is 13 residues. Germline-derived CDR1 and CDR2 are SGDLS and YYNGEE. V was clipped by 5 bases and J by 7 bases; unmatched bases: 5. In nucleotides, the CDR3 is TGTGCCAGCAGTTCCGGGACAGGGAATACGCAGTATTTT. Translating gives CASSSGTGNTQYF.

This clone was observed a handful of times. This chain links TRBV4-1 with TRBJ2-5, with 11 bases aligning to TRBD1. The CDR3 covers 16 residues. Per germline, CDR1 MGHRA and CDR2 YSYEKL. The junction had 6 bases not matched to a gene; V was cut back by 1 base and J by 5 bases. CDR3 sequence reads: CASSQGDRGGRETQYF. CDR3 nucleotides: TGCGCCAGCAGCCAAGGGGACAGGGGGGGGCGGGAGACCCAGTACTTC.

The chain uses TRBV19 and TRBJ2-7; D remains ambiguous. CDR3 length: 14 amino acids. CDR1 is LNHDA, CDR2 SQIVND, per germline (reference sequence). V was pared by 2 bases and J by 2 bases, with 10 bases between. DNA of the CDR3: TGTGCCAGTAGTATACAGGCGTCACCCTACGAGCAGTACTTC. As protein: CASSIQASPYEQYF. The whole variable domain, remainder taken from reference TRBV19 and TRBJ2-7, is DGGITQSPKYLFRKEGQNVTLSCEQNLNHDAMYWYRQDPGQGLRLIYYSQIVNDFQKGDIAEGYSVSREKKESFPLTVTSAQKNPTAFYLCASSIQASPYEQYFGPGTRLTVT.

The rearrangement joins TRBV19 to TRBJ1-4; 7 nucleotides align to TRBD1. This CDR3 region has 15 residues. CDR1 and CDR2 (germline): LNHDA, SQIVND (reference sequence). Trimming took 5 bases from V and 1 from J; bases not matched to a gene: 4. For the CDR3, the DNA is TGTGCCAGTAGTCTCAACAGGGGAACTAATGAAAAACTGTTTTTT. It translates to CASSLNRGTNEKLFF.

The chain carries TRBV18 and TRBJ1-2, with 7 bases that match TRBD1. Trimming at V came to 5 bases and at J to 4 bases, leaving 7 bases not matched to a gene. The germline CDR1 and CDR2 sequences are KGHSH and LQKENI. The CDR3 contains 14 residues. In nucleotides, the CDR3 is TGTGCCAGCTCAAGAGACAGGGAGTCCTATGGCTACACCTTC. Translated: CASSRDRESYGYTF. Together with reference TRBV18 and TRBJ1-2, the CDR3 gives the full variable domain: NAGVMQNPRHLVRRRGQEARLRCSPMKGHSHVYWYRQLPEEGLKFMVYLQKENIIDESGMPKERFSAEFPKEGPSILRIQQVVRGDSAAYFCASSRDRESYGYTFGSGTRLTVV.

This chain links TRBV20-1 with TRBJ2-7; the D is unclear. The CDR3 is 11 residues long. V was pared by 1 base and J by 3 bases, with 4 bases between. Looked up from germline, CDR1 is DFQATT and CDR2 is SNEGSKA (reference sequence). The CDR3 spells CSARGSYEQYF. Here the CDR3 DNA reads TGCAGTGCTAGAGGGAGCTACGAGCAGTACTTC.

This chain links TRBV6-5 with TRBJ1-1, with D perhaps TRBD1 (5 bases). The CDR3 extends over 15 amino acids. Per the germline V gene, CDR1 is MNHEY and CDR2 is SVGAGI. The ends were cut back, 5 bases at V and 5 bases at J, with 18 bases in the middle. The CDR3 loop reads CASSLPRGGKTEAFF. Here the CDR3 DNA reads TGTGCCAGCAGTCTCCCCCGGGGGGGAAAAACTGAAGCTTTCTTT.

The chain is built from TRBV5-1 and TRBJ2-5; 7 nucleotides line up with TRBD2. The germline gives CDR1 SGHRS, CDR2 YFSETQ. V trimming: 4 bases; J trimming: 3 bases; junction bases outside the gene matches: 12. CDR3 length: 16 amino acids. CDR3 bases: TGCGCCAGCAGCCTAAGTCGTCCCCGGGGGGAAGAGACCCAGTACTTC. Amino acid sequence: CASSLSRPRGEETQYF.

In DNA, the CDR3 is TGTGCCAGCAGCCGACTAGGCTCTTACGAGCAGTACTTC. Translation gives CASSRLGSYEQYF. V is TRBV5-6 and J is TRBJ2-7, with D perhaps matching TRBD2 (6 bases). Germline lookup yields CDR1 SGHDT and CDR2 YYEEEE. The CDR3 totals 13 residues. V was trimmed by 4 bases and J by 4 bases, leaving 12 bases between them.

This clone has only one observation. V is TRBV27 and J is TRBJ1-2, with D possibly matching TRBD1 (6 bases). Germline CDR1 is MNHEY and CDR2 is SMNVEV (reference sequence). The CDR3 runs to 13 residues. V dropped 6 bases and J dropped 5 bases, with 13 bases sitting between them. CDR3 sequence: CASSPGEWYGYTF. CDR3 nucleotide sequence: TGTGCCAGCAGCCCAGGGGAATGGTATGGCTACACCTTC.

The gene calls are TRBV7-3 and TRBJ2-1, with 8 bases lining up with TRBD2. Germline trimming cut 2 bases from V and 6 bases from J; bases unmatched to any gene: 3. Germline V gene data show CDR1 as SGHTA and CDR2 as FQGTGA. The CDR3 extends over 14 amino acids. Here the CDR3 reads CASSLAGGGNEQFF. For the CDR3, the DNA is TGTGCCAGCAGCTTAGCGGGAGGTGGCAATGAGCAGTTCTTC. Complete variable domain (other parts from reference TRBV7-3 and TRBJ2-1): GAGVSQTPSNKVTEKGKYVELRCDPISGHTALYWYRQSLGQGPEFLIYFQGTGAADDSGLPNDRFFAVRPEGSVSTLKIQRTERGDSAVYLCASSLAGGGNEQFFGPGTRLTVL.

The genes are TRBV6-6 and TRBJ2-1; 7 bases agree with TRBD1. The V gene end was trimmed by 2 bases and the J gene end by 4 bases; junction bases not matched to a gene: 5. Germline CDR1 and CDR2: MNHNY and SVGAGI (reference sequence). CDR3 length: 15 residues. DNA for the CDR3: TGTGCCAGCAGTTACCGACAGGGCCTTTACAATGAGCAGTTCTTC. Its translation is CASSYRQGLYNEQFF.